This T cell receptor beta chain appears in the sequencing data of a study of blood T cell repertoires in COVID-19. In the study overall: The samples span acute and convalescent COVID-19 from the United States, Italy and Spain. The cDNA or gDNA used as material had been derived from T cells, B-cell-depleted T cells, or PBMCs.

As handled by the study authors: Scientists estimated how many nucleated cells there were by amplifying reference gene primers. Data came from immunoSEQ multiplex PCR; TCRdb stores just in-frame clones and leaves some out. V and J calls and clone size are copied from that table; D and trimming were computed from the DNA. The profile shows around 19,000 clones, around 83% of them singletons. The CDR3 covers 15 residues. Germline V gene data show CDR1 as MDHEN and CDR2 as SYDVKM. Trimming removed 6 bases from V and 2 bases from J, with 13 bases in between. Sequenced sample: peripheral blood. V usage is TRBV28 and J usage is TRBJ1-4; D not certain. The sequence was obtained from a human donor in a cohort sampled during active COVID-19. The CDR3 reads CASSLPRSTNEKLFF. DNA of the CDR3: TGTGCCAGCAGCCTTCCTAGGAGCACTAATGAAAAACTGTTTTTT.